Listed below are T cell receptor beta chains from one sample, sequenced in a study of OX40 agonist ivuxolimab in advanced cancers. Profiling relied on immunoSEQ multiplex PCR, and the TCRdb table lists in-frame clones only, not all of them. The data contain fewer than 65,000 clones, approximately 86% of them singletons. The material was CD4+ or CD8+ T cells sorted from blood, obtained in a trial of the OX40 agonist ivuxolimab. The receptors were gathered from an adult with an advanced solid tumor such as melanoma, head and neck, liver or kidney cancer. CDR3s include the opening cysteine and the closing phenylalanine or tryptophan. Fields, in order: V gene, clone size, J gene, D gene, CDR3 protein, CDR3 DNA. A D gene is named only where the DNA matches it firmly. Part of the rows lack a size; the others show once, few, many or a class for expanded clones.

TRBV15	.	TRBJ2-4	.	CATGVRGPQNIQYF	TGTGCCACCGGCGTACGGGGGCCCCAAAACATTCAGTACTTC
TRBV6-1	.	TRBJ1-4	TRBD1	CASSAGQATNEKLFF	TGTGCCAGCAGTGCTGGACAGGCAACTAATGAAAAACTGTTTTTT
TRBV19	.	TRBJ1-1	.	CASRQSHTEAFF	TGTGCCAGTAGACAGAGTCATACTGAAGCTTTCTTT
TRBV6-1	.	TRBJ1-1	.	CASSEAGGGEAFF	TGTGCCAGCAGTGAAGCAGGGGGGGGTGAAGCTTTCTTT
TRBV7-2	.	TRBJ1-5	.	CASSLVQSNQPQHF	TGTGCCAGCAGCTTAGTTCAAAGCAATCAGCCCCAGCATTTT
TRBV11-3	.	TRBJ2-1	TRBD2	CASSQNSLAGGYNEQFF	TGTGCCAGCAGCCAAAATTCTCTAGCGGGAGGGTACAATGAGCAGTTCTTC
TRBV9	.	TRBJ1-4	.	CASSVAQGINEKLFF	TGTGCCAGCAGCGTAGCTCAGGGGATAAATGAAAAACTGTTTTTT
TRBV7-2	.	TRBJ1-3	.	CASSLYSLRGNTIYF	TGTGCCAGCAGCTTGTATTCTCTTCGCGGAAACACCATATATTTT
TRBV2	.	TRBJ2-7	.	CASNLGLRSYEQYF	TGTGCCAGCAATTTGGGACTCCGCTCCTACGAGCAGTACTTC
TRBV11-2	.	TRBJ2-7	.	CASSLAGRYEQYF	TGTGCCAGCAGCTTAGCGGGCCGCTACGAGCAGTACTTC
TRBV5-6	few	TRBJ2-5	TRBD2	CASSLGGGETQYF	TGTGCCAGCAGCTTGGGGGGAGGGGAGACCCAGTACTTC
TRBV15	.	TRBJ2-7	TRBD2	CATSRGTSGTYEQYF	TGTGCCACCAGCAGAGGGACTAGCGGTACTTACGAGCAGTACTTC
TRBV28	.	TRBJ1-2	.	CASKPGENYGYTF	TGTGCCAGCAAACCAGGTGAAAACTATGGCTACACCTTC
TRBV10-1	.	TRBJ2-5	.	CARPRGGETQYF	TGCGCCAGACCTCGGGGCGGGGAGACCCAGTACTTC
TRBV19	few	TRBJ2-3	.	CASSVSVGDTQYF	TGTGCCAGTAGCGTCTCTGTTGGGGATACGCAGTATTTT
TRBV29-1	.	TRBJ2-5	TRBD2	CSVALRLAKETQYF	TGCAGCGTTGCCCTGCGACTAGCCAAAGAGACCCAGTACTTC
TRBV29-1	.	TRBJ1-2	.	CTTSGQGRYGYTF	TGCACCACCTCCGGGCAGGGCCGCTATGGCTACACCTTC
TRBV9	.	TRBJ2-2	.	CASSVAGEYTGELFF	TGTGCCAGCAGCGTAGCGGGAGAGTACACCGGGGAGCTGTTTTTT
TRBV28	.	TRBJ1-2	.	CASWVAYGYTF	TGTGCCAGCTGGGTAGCCTATGGCTACACCTTC
TRBV18	.	TRBJ2-2	TRBD2	CASSPIGLAGGPVGELFF	TGTGCCAGCTCACCCATCGGACTAGCGGGAGGGCCCGTCGGGGAGCTGTTTTTT
TRBV28	.	TRBJ2-1	TRBD2	CASMAGGSYNEQFF	TGTGCCAGCATGGCGGGAGGGTCCTACAATGAGCAGTTCTTC
TRBV18	.	TRBJ2-7	.	CASSPGVSSYEQYF	TGTGCCAGCTCACCGGGGGTAAGTTCCTACGAGCAGTACTTC
TRBV28	.	TRBJ1-4	TRBD1	CASSLLGGANEKLFF	TGTGCCAGCAGTTTATTAGGGGGCGCAAATGAAAAACTGTTTTTT
TRBV20-1	.	TRBJ2-7	.	CSARRGYEQYF	TGCAGTGCCCGACGAGGGTACGAGCAGTACTTC
TRBV28	.	TRBJ2-7	TRBD2	CASSRSGRSYEQYF	TGTGCCAGCAGTCGAAGCGGGAGATCCTACGAGCAGTACTTC
TRBV6-1	once	TRBJ1-4	.	CASKQRVNEKLFF	TGTGCCAGCAAACAGAGGGTTAATGAAAAACTGTTTTTT
TRBV28	.	TRBJ1-1	.	CASSLPPGNTEAFF	TGTGCCAGCAGTCTTCCACCTGGGAACACTGAAGCTTTCTTT
TRBV10-2	.	TRBJ2-7	TRBD2	CASRASGRSEQYF	TGCGCCAGCAGGGCTAGCGGGAGGTCGGAGCAGTACTTC
TRBV7-2	.	TRBJ2-3	TRBD2	CASSTSGTITDTQYF	TGTGCCAGCAGCACTAGCGGTACAATCACAGATACGCAGTATTTT
TRBV4-3	.	TRBJ2-7	.	CASSQGVVGGGEQYF	TGCGCCAGCAGCCAAGGGGTAGTTGGCGGAGGGGAGCAGTACTTC
TRBV2	.	TRBJ2-1	TRBD2	CASSEGLAGVIEQFF	TGTGCCAGCAGTGAAGGACTAGCGGGAGTTATTGAGCAGTTCTTC
TRBV7-2	.	TRBJ1-1	TRBD1	CASSSRQGAFAEAFF	TGTGCCAGCAGCTCCCGACAGGGGGCCTTCGCTGAAGCTTTCTTT